The 21 T cell receptor beta chains presented below share a single source sample, sequenced in a study of cytomegalovirus exposure and HLA in healthy donors (dated by TCRdb to about 2017). Libraries came from the immunoSEQ multiplex PCR assay. For the multiplex PCR, a mixture combining 60 forward primers for TCR Vbeta segments and 13 reverse primers for TCR Jbeta segments was used. TCRdb took this table from immuneACCESS and kept in-frame rearrangements with V and J called. Such tables lack part of the clones; where checked against another copy, unresolved V genes explain under half of the gap, and the rest is unexplained. The sample's table covers about 130,000 clones. The biggest ten clones account for about 1.7% of the sample. The sample consisted of PBMCs. The receptors stem from a man between 18 and 35 years old in good health and CMV-seronegative.

The chain carries TRBV6-5 and TRBJ2-3; TRBD2 agrees at 11 bases. V lost 7 bases to trimming and J lost 6 bases; unmatched junction nucleotides: 9. From germline, CDR1 is MNHEY and CDR2 SVGAGI. This CDR3 region has 15 residues. This chain's CDR3 is CASTSPSGGPDTQYF. The CDR3 DNA follows: TGTGCCAGCACCTCTCCTAGCGGGGGGCCTGATACGCAGTATTTT.

The rearrangement links TRBV9 to TRBJ1-2, with D possibly TRBD1 on 6 matching bases. V lost 4 bases to trimming and J lost 2 bases, with 18 bases between them. Germline CDR1 reads SGDLS; CDR2 reads YYNGEE. This CDR3 is 16 amino acids long. The chain's CDR3 is CASSPGAGAWNYGYTF. The CDR3 DNA sequence: TGTGCCAGCAGCCCCGGGGCGGGGGCCTGGAACTATGGCTACACCTTC.

The V gene is TRBV5-4, the J gene TRBJ1-6; 11 nucleotides line up with TRBD1. Germline V lookup: CDR1 SGHNT, CDR2 YYREEE (reference sequence). With 1 base clipped from V and 9 bases from J, the junction kept 3 bases outside the gene matches. The CDR3 totals 15 residues. CDR3 loop: CASSLRGQGGSPLHF. CDR3 bases: TGTGCCAGCAGCTTGCGGGGACAGGGGGGTTCACCCCTCCACTTT.

This rearrangement joins TRBV7-6 to TRBJ2-3, with D unresolved. Germline values: CDR1 SGHVS, CDR2 FNYEAQ. The CDR3 is made up of 17 amino acids. The germline V and J ends were trimmed by 5 bases and 3 bases, with 21 bases remaining between them. The DNA of the CDR3 is TGTGCCAGCAGCCCTCACCCCCCGGGTGTGGGTACAGATACGCAGTATTTT. Its protein is CASSPHPPGVGTDTQYF.

The chain combines TRBV27 with TRBJ1-5; no clear D gene. The germline V and J ends were trimmed by 3 bases and 4 bases, with 13 bases remaining between them. Per the germline V gene, CDR1 is MNHEY and CDR2 is SMNVEV (reference sequence). This CDR3 has 15 amino acids. For the CDR3, the DNA is TGTGCCAGCAGTTTGGGGAGTTCCAGAAATCAGCCCCAGCATTTT. It yields the protein CASSLGSSRNQPQHF.

The rearrangement uses TRBV10-2 and TRBJ2-2, with D perhaps TRBD2 (6 bases). V lost 8 bases and J lost 1, with 20 bases in between. Germline CDR1 and CDR2: WSHSY and SAAADI. The CDR3 runs to 17 residues. In nucleotides, the CDR3 is TGCGCCAGCGCGGCCGTGCCGGGAGTGGTGAACACCGGGGAGCTGTTTTTT. It codes for CASAAVPGVVNTGELFF.

The chain recombines TRBV6-6 with TRBJ2-2, with D maybe TRBD1 (5 bases). CDR3 size: 16 residues. V dropped 4 bases and J dropped 1 base, with 13 bases sitting between them. Germline V gene lookup returns CDR1 MNHNY and CDR2 SVGAGI (reference sequence). The CDR3 DNA reads TGTGCCAGCAGTTTTCGGACACCTTTGAACACCGGGGAGCTGTTTTTT. This codes for CASSFRTPLNTGELFF.

The rearrangement links TRBV7-9 to TRBJ2-5; 9 bases are shared with TRBD1. This CDR3 spans 17 amino acids. The V gene's germline CDR1 is SEHNR and CDR2 FQNEAQ (reference sequence). The junction had 15 bases not matched to a gene; V was cut back by 5 bases and J by 5 bases. CDR3 residues: CASSTPTATGGRETQYF. The CDR3 DNA reads as TGTGCCAGCAGCACGCCCACCGCGACAGGGGGACGGGAGACCCAGTACTTC. The full variable domain, completed using reference TRBV7-9 and TRBJ2-5, is DTGVSQNPRHKITKRGQNVTFRCDPISEHNRLYWYRQTLGQGPEFLTYFQNEAQLEKSRLLSDRFSAERPKGSFSTLEIQRTEQGDSAMYLCASSTPTATGGRETQYFGPGTRLLVL.

V usage is TRBV28 and J usage is TRBJ2-7, with TRBD2 matching 11 bases. Germline assignment: CDR1 MDHEN and CDR2 SYDVKM. CDR3 length: 14 amino acids. Trimming at V came to 3 bases and at J to 2 bases, leaving 0 bases not matched to a gene. CDR3 protein: CASSFSGRAYEQYF. Here the CDR3 DNA reads TGTGCCAGCAGTTTTAGCGGGAGGGCCTACGAGCAGTACTTC.

The V and J genes are TRBV2 and TRBJ2-2; no firm D call. From germline, CDR1 is SNHLY and CDR2 FYNNEI. This CDR3 has 13 residues. Trimming shortened V by 6 bases and J by 0 bases, and 5 bases separated the two germline ends. The DNA of the CDR3 is TGTGCCAGCAGCGACTCGAACACCGGGGAGCTGTTTTTT. Translation: CASSDSNTGELFF. The full variable domain, in which reference TRBV2 and TRBJ2-2 provide the parts outside the CDR3, is EPEVTQTPSHQVTQMGQEVILRCVPISNHLYFYWYRQILGQKVEFLVSFYNNEISEKSEIFDDQFSVERPDGSNFTLKIRSTKLEDSAMYFCASSDSNTGELFFGEGSRLTVL.

CDR3 sequence: CASSGQPGEQYF. The CDR3 coding sequence is TGCGCCAGCTCGGGACAGCCAGGCGAGCAGTACTTC. This chain connects TRBV5-1 to TRBJ2-7; 7 positions agree with TRBD1. The V segment lost 7 bases and the J segment 6 bases; nucleotides outside the gene matches: 7. CDR3 length equals 12 residues. CDR1 is SGHRS and CDR2 is YFSETQ in the germline V gene. The whole variable domain, remainder taken from reference TRBV5-1 and TRBJ2-7, is KAGVTQTPRYLIKTRGQQVTLSCSPISGHRSVSWYQQTPGQGLQFLFEYFSETQRNKGNFPGRFSGRQFSNSRSEMNVSTLELGDSALYLCASSGQPGEQYFGPGTRLTVT.

Turning to this clone: The identical CDR3 is also encoded by other nucleotide sequences in the sample. The J gene is TRBJ2-5, the V gene TRBV10-3, with D maybe TRBD1 (6 bases). CDR3 length: 12 amino acids. Trimming pared 4 bases from V and 3 bases from J, leaving 6 bases between. Germline loops: CDR1 ENHRY, CDR2 SYGVKD. The CDR3 reads CAISAGEETQYF. The CDR3 bases are TGTGCCATCAGTGCAGGGGAAGAGACCCAGTACTTC.

J is TRBJ2-1 and V is TRBV6-5; no definite D call. Germline lookup yields CDR1 MNHEY and CDR2 SVGAGI. CDR3 length: 13 residues. The ends were cut back, 1 base at V and 9 bases at J, with 10 bases in the middle. The CDR3: CASSYFESSEQFF. CDR3 coding DNA: TGTGCCAGCAGTTACTTCGAGTCTTCTGAGCAGTTCTTC.

The V call is TRBV19, the J call TRBJ1-5, with D perhaps TRBD1 (6 bases). The germline CDR1 and CDR2 sequences are LNHDA and SQIVND (reference sequence). The germline V and J ends were trimmed by 0 bases and 0 bases, with 9 bases remaining between them. CDR3 size: 16 residues. The CDR3 here is CASSIDGQHSNQPQHF. The CDR3 coding sequence is TGTGCCAGTAGTATAGATGGACAGCATAGCAATCAGCCCCAGCATTTT.

V and J are TRBV4-3 and TRBJ2-3, with 9 nucleotides matching TRBD2. The CDR3 runs to 16 residues. V was pared by 4 bases and J by 2 bases, with 7 bases of the junction left unmatched. The germline V gene has CDR1 LGHNA and CDR2 YSLEER. In DNA form, the CDR3 reads TGCGCCAGCAGCCGAGAGACTAGCGGAAACACAGATACGCAGTATTTT. It translates to CASSRETSGNTDTQYF.

This chain uses TRBV5-5 with TRBJ1-5, with D maybe TRBD1 (6 bases). The CDR3 consists of 18 residues. Germline lookup yields CDR1 SGHKS and CDR2 YYEKEE (reference sequence). V was shortened by 4 bases and J by 0 bases, with 20 bases between the two germline ends. The CDR3 nucleotides are TGTGCCAGCAGCCCCGCCTCGGGGGGCTACTATAGCAATCAGCCCCAGCATTTT. Amino acids: CASSPASGGYYSNQPQHF. The full variable domain, with the rest looked up from reference TRBV5-5 and TRBJ1-5, is DAGVTQSPTHLIKTRGQQVTLRCSPISGHKSVSWYQQVLGQGPQFIFQYYEKEERGRGNFPDRFSARQFPNYSSELNVNALLLGDSALYLCASSPASGGYYSNQPQHFGDGTRLSIL.

The V gene is TRBV6-5, the J gene TRBJ2-1; 9 bases fit TRBD2. The J segment lost 0 bases and the V segment lost 5 bases, leaving 2 bases of the junction unmatched. The CDR3 is 15 amino acids. Per germline, CDR1 MNHEY and CDR2 SVGAGI. In DNA form, the CDR3 reads TGTGCCAGCAGTAGACTAGCGGCCTCCTACAATGAGCAGTTCTTC. Protein: CASSRLAASYNEQFF.

V usage is TRBV12-2 and J usage is TRBJ1-5. TRBV12-2 is given as a pseudogene. The CDR3 has 16 residues. The CDR3 region is CASLPPEGGSNQPQHF. The CDR3 DNA sequence: TGTGCAAGTCTCCCCCCGGAGGGAGGGAGCAATCAGCCCCAGCATTTT.

The chain has TRBV5-1 and TRBJ2-3; tentatively, D is TRBD2 (5 bases). CDR3 length: 15 residues. Germline loops: CDR1 SGHRS, CDR2 YFSETQ. V shed 2 bases and J shed 4 bases, with 14 bases lying between them. As DNA, the CDR3 is TGCGCCAGCAGCTTCAATGAGGGATTCGCAGATACGCAGTATTTT. This gives the protein CASSFNEGFADTQYF.

V gene TRBV5-1 combines with J gene TRBJ1-1; TRBD1 matches 9 bases. This CDR3 region has 15 residues. V lost 0 bases, J lost 7 bases, and 7 bases stayed unmatched. Germline values: CDR1 SGHRS, CDR2 YFSETQ. CDR3 coding DNA: TGCGCCAGCAGCTTGGCAGCACAGGGGGCAGTTGAAGCTTTCTTT. Its protein is CASSLAAQGAVEAFF.

The CDR3: CASSPGGAGEQYF. The CDR3 nucleotides read TGCGCCAGCAGCCCGGGGGGGGCCGGGGAGCAGTACTTC. The V gene is TRBV5-1, the J gene TRBJ2-7; 8 bases match TRBD2. V was pared by 4 bases and J by 7 bases, with 7 bases of the junction left unmatched. The CDR3 loop spans 13 amino acids. Germline V gene data show CDR1 as SGHRS and CDR2 as YFSETQ.